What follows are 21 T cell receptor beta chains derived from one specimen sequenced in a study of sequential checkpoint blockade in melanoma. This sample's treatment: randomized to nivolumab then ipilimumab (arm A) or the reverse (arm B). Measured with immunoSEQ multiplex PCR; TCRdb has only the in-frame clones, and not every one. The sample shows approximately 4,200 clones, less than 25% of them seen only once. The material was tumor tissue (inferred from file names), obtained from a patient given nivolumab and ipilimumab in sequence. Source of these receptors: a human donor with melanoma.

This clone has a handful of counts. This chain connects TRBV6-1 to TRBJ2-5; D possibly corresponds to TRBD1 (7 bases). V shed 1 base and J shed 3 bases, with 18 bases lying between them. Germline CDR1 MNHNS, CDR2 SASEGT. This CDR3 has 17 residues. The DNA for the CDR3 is TGTGCCAGCAGTGAAGGGCCCTGGGGCAGGGGGGAAGAGACCCAGTACTTC. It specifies CASSEGPWGRGEETQYF.

The CDR3 sequence: CSAVAGSNQPQHF. The CDR3 DNA sequence: TGCAGCGCTGTGGCAGGGAGCAATCAGCCCCAGCATTTT. The rearrangement links TRBV29-1 to TRBJ1-5, with D possibly TRBD1 on 5 matching bases. Germline loops: CDR1 SQVTM, CDR2 ANQGSEA. The CDR3 extends over 13 amino acids. V was cut by 7 bases and J by 1 base, with 11 bases left in between.

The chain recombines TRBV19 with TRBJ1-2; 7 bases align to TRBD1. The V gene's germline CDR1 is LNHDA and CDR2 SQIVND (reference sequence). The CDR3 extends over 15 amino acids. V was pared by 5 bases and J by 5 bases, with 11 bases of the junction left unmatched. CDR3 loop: CASSVGTADSYGYTF. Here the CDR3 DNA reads TGTGCCAGTAGTGTCGGGACAGCGGACTCATATGGCTACACCTTC. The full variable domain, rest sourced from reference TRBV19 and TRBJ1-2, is DGGITQSPKYLFRKEGQNVTLSCEQNLNHDAMYWYRQDPGQGLRLIYYSQIVNDFQKGDIAEGYSVSREKKESFPLTVTSAQKNPTAFYLCASSVGTADSYGYTFGSGTRLTVV.

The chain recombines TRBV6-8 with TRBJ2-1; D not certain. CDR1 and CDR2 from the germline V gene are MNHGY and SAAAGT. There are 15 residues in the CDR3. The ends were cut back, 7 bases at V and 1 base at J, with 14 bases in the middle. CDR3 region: CASTSGRGSYNEQFF. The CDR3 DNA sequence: TGTGCCAGCACCTCCGGGCGCGGATCCTACAATGAGCAGTTCTTC.

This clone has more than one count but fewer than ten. CDR3 in DNA: TGTGCCAGCAGCCCCCCCGGGGCGAAGAACACTGAAGCTTTCTTT. This codes for CASSPPGAKNTEAFF. The chain combines TRBV11-3 with TRBJ1-1; D possibly corresponds to TRBD1 (5 bases). The germline V gene encodes CDR1 SGHNT and CDR2 YENEEA. V was trimmed by 5 bases and J by 1 base, leaving 14 bases between them. This CDR3 is built from 15 residues.

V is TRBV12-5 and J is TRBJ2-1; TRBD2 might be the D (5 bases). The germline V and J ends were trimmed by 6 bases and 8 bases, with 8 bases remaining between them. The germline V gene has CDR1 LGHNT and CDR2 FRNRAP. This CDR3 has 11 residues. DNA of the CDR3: TGTGCTAGTGGCCGGGATTATGAGCAGTTCTTC. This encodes CASGRDYEQFF. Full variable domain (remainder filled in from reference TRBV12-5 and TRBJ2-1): DARVTQTPRHKVTEMGQEVTMRCQPILGHNTVFWYRQTMMQGLELLAYFRNRAPLDDSGMPKDRFSAEMPDATLATLKIQPSEPRDSAVYFCASGRDYEQFFGPGTRLTVL.

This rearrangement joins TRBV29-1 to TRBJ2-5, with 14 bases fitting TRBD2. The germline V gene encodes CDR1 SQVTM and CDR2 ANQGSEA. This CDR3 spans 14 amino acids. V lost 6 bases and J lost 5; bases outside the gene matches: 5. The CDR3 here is CSVGTSGGGETQYF. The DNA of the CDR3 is TGCAGCGTCGGGACTAGCGGGGGAGGGGAGACCCAGTACTTC.

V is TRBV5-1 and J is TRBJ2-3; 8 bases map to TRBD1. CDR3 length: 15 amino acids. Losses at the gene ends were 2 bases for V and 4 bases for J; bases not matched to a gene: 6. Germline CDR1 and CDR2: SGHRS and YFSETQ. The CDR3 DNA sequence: TGCGCCAGCAGCTTACAGGGGGGCGTGGCAGATACGCAGTATTTT. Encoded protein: CASSLQGGVADTQYF.

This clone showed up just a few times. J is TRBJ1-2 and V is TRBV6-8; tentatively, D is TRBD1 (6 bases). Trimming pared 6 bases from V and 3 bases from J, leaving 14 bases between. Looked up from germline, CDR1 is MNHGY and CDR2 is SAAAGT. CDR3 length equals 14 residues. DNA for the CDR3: TGTGCCAGCAGCCGACAACAGGGATACTATGGCTACACCTTC. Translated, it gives CASSRQQGYYGYTF.

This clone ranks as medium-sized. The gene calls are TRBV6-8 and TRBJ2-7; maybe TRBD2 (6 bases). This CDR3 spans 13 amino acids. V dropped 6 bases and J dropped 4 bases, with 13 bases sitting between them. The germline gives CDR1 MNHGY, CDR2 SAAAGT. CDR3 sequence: CASRWREGYEQYF. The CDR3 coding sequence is TGTGCCAGCAGGTGGAGGGAAGGGTACGAGCAGTACTTC.

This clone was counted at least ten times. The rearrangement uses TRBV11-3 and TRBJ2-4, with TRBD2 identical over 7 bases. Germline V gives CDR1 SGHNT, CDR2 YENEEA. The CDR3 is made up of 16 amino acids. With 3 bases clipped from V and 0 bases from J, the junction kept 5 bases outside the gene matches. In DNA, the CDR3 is TGTGCCAGCAGCTTGAGCGGGACCGGAGCCAAAAACATTCAGTACTTC. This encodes CASSLSGTGAKNIQYF.

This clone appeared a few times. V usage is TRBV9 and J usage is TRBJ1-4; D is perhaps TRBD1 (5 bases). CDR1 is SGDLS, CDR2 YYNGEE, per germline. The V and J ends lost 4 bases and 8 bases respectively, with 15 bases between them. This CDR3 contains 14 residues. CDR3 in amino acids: CASSPGSGTEKLFF. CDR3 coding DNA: TGTGCCAGCAGCCCAGGATCCGGGACGGAAAAACTGTTTTTT. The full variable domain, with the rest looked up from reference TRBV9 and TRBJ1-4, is DSGVTQTPKHLITATGQRVTLRCSPRSGDLSVYWYQQSLDQGLQFLIQYYNGEERAKGNILERFSAQQFPDLHSELNLSSLELGDSALYFCASSPGSGTEKLFFGSGTQLSVL.

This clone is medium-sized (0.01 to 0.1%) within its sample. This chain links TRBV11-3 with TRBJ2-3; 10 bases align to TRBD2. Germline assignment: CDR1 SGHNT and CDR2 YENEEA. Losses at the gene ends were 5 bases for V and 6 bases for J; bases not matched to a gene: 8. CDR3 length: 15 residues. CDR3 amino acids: CASSAGLAGDDTQYF. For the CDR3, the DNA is TGTGCCAGCAGCGCAGGCCTAGCGGGAGACGATACGCAGTATTTT.

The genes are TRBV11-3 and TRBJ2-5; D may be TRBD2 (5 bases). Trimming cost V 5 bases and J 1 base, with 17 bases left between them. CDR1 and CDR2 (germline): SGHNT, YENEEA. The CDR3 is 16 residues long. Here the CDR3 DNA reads TGTGCCAGCAGCCCCCGTCGGACGGGGAGCCAAGAGACCCAGTACTTC. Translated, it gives CASSPRRTGSQETQYF. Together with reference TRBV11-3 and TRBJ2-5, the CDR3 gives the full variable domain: EAGVVQSPRYKIIEKKQPVAFWCNPISGHNTLYWYLQNLGQGPELLIRYENEEAVDDSQLPKDRFSAERLKGVDSTLKIQPAELGDSAVYLCASSPRRTGSQETQYFGPGTRLLVL.

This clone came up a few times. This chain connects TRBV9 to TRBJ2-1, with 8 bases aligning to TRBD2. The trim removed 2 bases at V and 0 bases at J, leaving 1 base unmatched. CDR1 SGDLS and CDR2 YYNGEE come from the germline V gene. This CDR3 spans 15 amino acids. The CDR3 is CASSVSGNSYNEQFF. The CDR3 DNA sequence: TGTGCCAGCAGCGTTAGCGGGAACTCCTACAATGAGCAGTTCTTC.

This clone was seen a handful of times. The CDR3 sequence is CATTSGQGAGELFF. Here the CDR3 DNA reads TGTGCCACCACCTCGGGACAGGGGGCCGGGGAGCTGTTTTTT. The V gene is TRBV15, the J gene TRBJ2-2, with 11 nucleotides matching TRBD1. The germline V gene encodes CDR1 LNHNV and CDR2 YYDKDF (reference sequence). V lost 7 bases to trimming and J lost 6 bases; unmatched junction nucleotides: 4. The CDR3 runs 14 residues.

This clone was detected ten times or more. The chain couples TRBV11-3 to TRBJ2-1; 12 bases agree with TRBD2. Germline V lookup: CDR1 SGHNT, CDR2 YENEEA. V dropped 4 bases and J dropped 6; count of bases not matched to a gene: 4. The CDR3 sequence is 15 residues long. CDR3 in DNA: TGTGCCAGCAGCTCGCTAGCGGGAGGGAGCAATGAGCAGTTCTTC. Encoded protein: CASSSLAGGSNEQFF.

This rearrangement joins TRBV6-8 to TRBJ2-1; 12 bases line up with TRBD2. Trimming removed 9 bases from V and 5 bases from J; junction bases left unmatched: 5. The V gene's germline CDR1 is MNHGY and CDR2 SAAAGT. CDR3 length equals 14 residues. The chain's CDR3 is CASDLAGGNNEQFF. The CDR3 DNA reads TGTGCCAGTGACCTAGCGGGAGGGAACAATGAGCAGTTCTTC.

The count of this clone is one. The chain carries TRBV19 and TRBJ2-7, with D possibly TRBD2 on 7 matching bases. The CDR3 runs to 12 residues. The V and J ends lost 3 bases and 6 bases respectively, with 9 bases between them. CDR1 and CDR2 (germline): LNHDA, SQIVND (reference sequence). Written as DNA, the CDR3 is TGTGCCAGTAGTATCGCGGGGGCCGAGCAGTACTTC. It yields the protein CASSIAGAEQYF.

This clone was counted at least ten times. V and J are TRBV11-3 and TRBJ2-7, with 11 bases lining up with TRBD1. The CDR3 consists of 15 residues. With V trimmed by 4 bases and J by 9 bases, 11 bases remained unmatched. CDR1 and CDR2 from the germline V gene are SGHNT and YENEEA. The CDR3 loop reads CASSSTGQGGHGQYF. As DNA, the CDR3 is TGTGCCAGCAGCTCCACGGGACAGGGGGGGCACGGGCAGTACTTC.

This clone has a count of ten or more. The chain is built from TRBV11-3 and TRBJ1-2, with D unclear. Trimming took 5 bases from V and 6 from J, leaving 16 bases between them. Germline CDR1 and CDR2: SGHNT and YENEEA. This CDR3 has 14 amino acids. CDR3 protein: CASSPFRVLDGYTF. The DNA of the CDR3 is TGTGCCAGCAGCCCCTTTAGGGTATTGGATGGCTACACCTTC. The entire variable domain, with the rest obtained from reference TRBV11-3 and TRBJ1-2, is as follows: EAGVVQSPRYKIIEKKQPVAFWCNPISGHNTLYWYLQNLGQGPELLIRYENEEAVDDSQLPKDRFSAERLKGVDSTLKIQPAELGDSAVYLCASSPFRVLDGYTFGSGTRLTVV.